The subject of this entry is one TCR beta chain. What it recognizes is unknown. These data come from a study of T cell repertoires in cytomegalovirus infection. General observations from the study: Ex vivo responses were dominated by HLA-C-restricted CMV-specific TCR beta clonotypes.

A single record per CDR3 protein comes from TCRdb applying MiXCR to the reads. The sample holds about 740,000 distinct CDR3 sequences; 30% to 40% are singletons and the top ten take 15% to 20%. The CDR3 has 14 residues. V shed 3 bases and J 8 bases; nucleotides not matched to a gene: 5. The genes are TRBV12-3 or TRBV12-4 and TRBJ1-2, with TRBD1 matching 11 bases. This clonotype was obtained from a human donor in good health (CMV status not recorded). Some clones in this sample may be carry-over from other donors' samples. The specimen was cultured PBMCs, collected from culture after CMV antigen stimulation. The DNA of the CDR3 is TGTGCCAGCAGTTTCGGGACAGGGGGTAAAGGCTACACCTTC. Translated: CASSFGTGGKGYTF.